Below are 11 T cell receptor beta chains sequenced from a single sample in a study of human T cells and chemical hapten exposure. Time point noted: patch test 2, 6 weeks after DPC sensitization. Indicated treatment: therapeutic diphenylcyclopropenone sensitization with weekly scalp DPC. TCRdb called the RACE reads again in MiXCR, with one record for every CDR3 protein. The sample shows about 85,000 distinct CDR3 sequences, roughly 11% of them seen only once. The sequencing here drew on whole blood, taken in connection with sensitization to the hapten diphenylcyclopropenone (DPC). Every receptor here comes from a man aged 18 to 29 with alopecia areata. Some clones in this sample may be carry-over from other donors' samples.

In this sample, this clonotype turned up many times. This chain connects TRBV5-5 to TRBJ1-2; D is unclear. The CDR3 spans 15 residues. CDR1 SGHKS and CDR2 YYEKEE come from the germline V gene (reference sequence). Between the trimmed V and J ends, which lost 4 bases and 1 base, there was a span of 14 bases. The CDR3 sequence: CASSRHLTDNYGYTF. CDR3 nucleotides: TGTGCCAGCAGCAGACACCTCACAGATAACTATGGCTACACCTTC.

This clonotype was observed many times. The rearrangement links TRBV11-2 to TRBJ2-3; D remains unclear. Per germline, CDR1 SGHAT and CDR2 FQNNGV. The ends were cut back, 6 bases at V and 2 bases at J, with 12 bases in the middle. The CDR3 spans 14 residues. CDR3 bases: TGTGCCAGCAGTATCATGTATCCCACAGATACGCAGTATTTT. Its translation is CASSIMYPTDTQYF.

This chain uses TRBV18 with TRBJ1-3; D possibly corresponds to TRBD1 (6 bases). V was cut by 10 bases and J by 0 bases, with 13 bases left in between. Looked up from germline, CDR1 is KGHSH and CDR2 is LQKENI. This CDR3 region has 14 residues. This CDR3 reads CANKQGGSGNTIYF. CDR3 DNA: TGTGCCAATAAACAGGGAGGCTCTGGAAACACCATATATTTT. The variable domain in full, completed from reference TRBV18 and TRBJ1-3, reads NAGVMQNPRHLVRRRGQEARLRCSPMKGHSHVYWYRQLPEEGLKFMVYLQKENIIDESGMPKERFSAEFPKEGPSILRIQQVVRGDSAAYFCANKQGGSGNTIYFGEGSWLTVV.

In this sample, this clonotype turned up many times. V is TRBV3-2 and J is TRBJ1-2; the DNA was not used to check the table's D call, TRBD1. TRBV3-2 is annotated as a pseudogene. The CDR3 consists of 18 residues. This CDR3 is CASSQEGYGASRVYGYTF. The CDR3 region has the DNA TGTGCCAGCAGCCAAGAGGGATACGGGGCCTCTCGTGTCTATGGCTACACCTTC.

Ten or more counts support this clonotype. This rearrangement joins TRBV11-1 to TRBJ1-2, with 10 bases identical to TRBD1. CDR1 is SGHAT, CDR2 FQDESV, per germline (reference sequence). The CDR3 has 15 residues. V was clipped by 4 bases and J by 7 bases; unmatched bases: 9. CDR3 protein: CASSYTGTGVSGYTF. CDR3 DNA sequence: TGTGCCAGCAGCTACACCGGGACAGGGGTTTCTGGCTACACCTTC.

Many counts were recorded for this clonotype. This chain connects TRBV6-6 to TRBJ2-1; D gene uncertain. Germline CDR1 reads MNHNY; CDR2 reads SVGAGI (reference sequence). V was clipped by 6 bases and J by 2 bases, with 11 bases between them. The CDR3 runs to 14 residues. The DNA of the CDR3 is TGTGCCAGCAGCCCAGTAGGGACCTACAATGAGCAGTTCTTC. The encoded protein is CASSPVGTYNEQFF.

Many counts were recorded for this clonotype. The chain has TRBV4-1 and TRBJ2-7; 7 bases are shared with TRBD1. The CDR3 consists of 16 residues. Germline V gene sequence: CDR1 MGHRA, CDR2 YSYEKL. Trimming cost V 1 base and J 2 bases; bases outside gene matches: 8. CDR3 DNA: TGCGCCAGCAGCCAAGCCCCCGCAGGGGGAACCTACGAGCAGTACTTC. Protein: CASSQAPAGGTYEQYF.

This chain joins TRBV6-5 and TRBJ2-5, with D uncertain. The CDR3 is 14 amino acids. Germline lookup yields CDR1 MNHEY and CDR2 SVGAGI. Trimming cost V 5 bases and J 5 bases, with 15 bases left between them. The CDR3 nucleotides read TGTGCCAGCAGTCTAGACTCGGATGGGGAGACCCAGTACTTC. Translating it yields CASSLDSDGETQYF.

This clonotype was counted at least ten times. The rearrangement uses TRBV6-4 and TRBJ1-1, with D unclear. Trimming removed 8 bases from V and 2 bases from J, with 12 bases in between. CDR3 length equals 13 residues. Looked up from germline, CDR1 is MRHNA and CDR2 is SNTAGT. DNA of the CDR3: TGTGCCAGCCGCGCCGATCCTAACACTGAAGCTTTCTTT. Translation gives CASRADPNTEAFF.

This clonotype has a handful of counts. V gene TRBV20-1 combines with J gene TRBJ2-5; D call uncertain. V was pared by 3 bases and J by 2 bases, with 7 bases between. This CDR3 contains 12 residues. Germline CDR1 reads DFQATT; CDR2 reads SNEGSKA (reference sequence). The CDR3 sequence: CSASPRQETQYF. In DNA, the CDR3 is TGCAGTGCTAGCCCCAGGCAAGAGACCCAGTACTTC.

This clonotype has a handful of counts. The chain joins TRBV7-8 to TRBJ2-6; 7 positions agree with TRBD1. Germline lookup yields CDR1 SGHVS and CDR2 FQNEAQ. V lost 6 bases to trimming and J lost 0 bases; unmatched junction nucleotides: 11. The CDR3 length is 18 residues. This CDR3 is CASSPRGTAYSGANVLTF. Here the CDR3 DNA reads TGTGCCAGCAGTCCCCGAGGGACAGCGTACTCTGGGGCCAACGTCCTGACTTTC.